This is a list of T cell receptor beta chains from one sample in a study of cytomegalovirus exposure and HLA in healthy donors. Repertoires were generated with immunoSEQ multiplex PCR, while TCRdb's copy carries only in-frame clones and drops some. The top ten clones hold less than 2% of a sample with approximately 130,000 clones, 70% to 90% of them seen once. Specimen: PBMCs. The receptors shown here come from a woman under 30 in good health and CMV-seronegative. CDR3s include the opening cysteine and the closing phenylalanine or tryptophan. The order of the fields is V gene, D gene, clone size, J gene, CDR3 DNA, CDR3 protein. The D gene is left open where the match is weak. Clone size appears in some rows only: once, few, many, or a class for an expanded clone.

>TRBV4-1|-|-|TRBJ2-1
TGCGCCAGCAGCCGCGGCTTGGCGGTCTCCTCCTACAATGAGCAGTTCTTC
CASSRGLAVSSYNEQFF
>TRBV7-9|TRBD1|once|TRBJ2-1
TGTGCCAGCAGCTTGGGACAGGGGGCCTATGAGCAGTTCTTC
CASSLGQGAYEQFF
>TRBV11-3|-|-|TRBJ2-1
TGTGCCAGCAGCTTCGGGGGAAATGAGCAGTTCTTC
CASSFGGNEQFF
>TRBV15|TRBD2|once|TRBJ2-3
TGTGCCACCAGCAGAGATATAGCGGGATTTACAGATACGCAGTATTTT
CATSRDIAGFTDTQYF
>TRBV5-6|TRBD1|-|TRBJ1-1
TGTGCCAGCACCTACACCCGGGACAGGAACACTGAAGCTTTCTTT
CASTYTRDRNTEAFF
>TRBV4-1|-|-|TRBJ2-5
TGCGCCAGCAGCCAACCTGTTGGGGGGAAAAAGACCCAGTACTTC
CASSQPVGGKKTQYF
>TRBV18|-|-|TRBJ2-5
TGTGCCAGCTCGCCGGGACTCCAAGAGACCCAGTACTTC
CASSPGLQETQYF
>TRBV15|TRBD1|-|TRBJ2-4
TGTGCCACCAGCAGAGATTTCCCCGGACAGGGCATAGCCAAAAACATTCAGTACTTC
CATSRDFPGQGIAKNIQYF
>TRBV19|-|-|TRBJ1-3
TGTGCCAGTAGTGAGGACAGCGGCTCTGGAAACACCATATATTTT
CASSEDSGSGNTIYF
>TRBV2|-|-|TRBJ2-7
TGTGCCAGCACCCTAGGGGTCAGTGCGAGCTCCTACGAGCAGTACTTC
CASTLGVSASSYEQYF
>TRBV5-4|TRBD2|-|TRBJ2-1
TGTGCCAGCAGCGTGCCGGGACTAGTGGGCAATGAGCAGTTCTTC
CASSVPGLVGNEQFF
>TRBV25-1|TRBD1|-|TRBJ1-2
TGTGCCAGCAGTGATAGACAGGGTGACTATGGCTACACCTTC
CASSDRQGDYGYTF
>TRBV19|-|-|TRBJ2-2
TGTGCCAGTAGTCCCAGTCACACCGGGGAGCTGTTTTTT
CASSPSHTGELFF
>TRBV7-7|TRBD1|-|TRBJ2-1
TGTGCCAGCAGCCAGGACCTAGTAACCAGGGGGAACGGTTACAATGAGCAGTTCTTC
CASSQDLVTRGNGYNEQFF
>TRBV6-1|TRBD1|-|TRBJ1-5
TGTGCCAGCAGCCCCCAGGGGGCAGGTCAGCCCCAGCATTTT
CASSPQGAGQPQHF
>TRBV28|-|-|TRBJ2-7
TGTGCCAGCAGGTTTCGGGGGTCATACGAGCAGTACTTC
CASRFRGSYEQYF
>TRBV28|TRBD2|-|TRBJ2-7
TGTGCCAGCAGTTTTCCGGCTAGCGGGGGGGCTTACGAGCAGTACTTC
CASSFPASGGAYEQYF
>TRBV25-1|TRBD1|-|TRBJ2-2
TGTGCCAGCAGTTATTACAGGGACAGGGGCGGAGACACCGGGGAGCTGTTTTTT
CASSYYRDRGGDTGELFF
>TRBV11-3|TRBD1|-|TRBJ2-3
TGTGCCAGCAGCTTTTTACAGGGGGCAGATACGCAGTATTTT
CASSFLQGADTQYF
>TRBV4-1|-|many|TRBJ1-5
TGCGCCAGCAGCCAAGATGGAGGGGGGGGCAATCAGCCCCAGCATTTT
CASSQDGGGGNQPQHF
>TRBV11-2|-|-|TRBJ2-7
TGTGCCAGCAGCTTAGATAGTAGAACAGGCTTTTCCTACGAGCAGTACTTC
CASSLDSRTGFSYEQYF
>TRBV5-1|TRBD2|-|TRBJ2-5
TGCGCCAGCAGCTTGTCGGCTAGCGGGGGGGCTGGGACCCAGTACTTC
CASSLSASGGAGTQYF
>TRBV7-2|TRBD1|-|TRBJ1-5
TGTGCCAGCAGCTTAGGGGACAGGGGCGATCAGCCCCAGCATTTT
CASSLGDRGDQPQHF
>TRBV7-3|TRBD1|-|TRBJ1-2
TGTGCCAGCAGCTTAAGCGGACAGGGCGACTATGGCTACACCTTC
CASSLSGQGDYGYTF
>TRBV7-9|-|-|TRBJ1-3
TGTGCCAGCAGCTTAGCCACCGGCTCTGGAAACACCATATATTTT
CASSLATGSGNTIYF
>TRBV7-3|-|-|TRBJ1-1
TGTGCCAGCAGCTTAATAATCTGGCGAGGGGGCACTGAAGCTTTCTTT
CASSLIIWRGGTEAFF
>TRBV18|TRBD2|-|TRBJ2-5
TGTGCCAGCTCATCGCCTTTGACTAGCGGGAGAAATGAGACCCAGTACTTC
CASSSPLTSGRNETQYF
>TRBV29-1|-|-|TRBJ2-2
TGCAGCGTTGAAGATCAAGTAAGGGGTACGGCGAACACCGGGGAGCTGTTTTTT
CSVEDQVRGTANTGELFF
>TRBV15|-|-|TRBJ2-7
TGTGCCACCAGCCGTGGCAGGGACTACGAGCAGTACTTC
CATSRGRDYEQYF
>TRBV5-1|-|-|TRBJ2-3
TGCGCCAGCAGCTATCTTGCACAAAGCACAGATACGCAGTATTTT
CASSYLAQSTDTQYF
>TRBV28|-|-|TRBJ2-7
TGTGCCAGCAATATACAGGGAATCTACGAGCAGTACTTC
CASNIQGIYEQYF
>TRBV30|-|-|TRBJ2-7
TGTGCCTGGAAGGTCGGGGTGTACGAGCAGTACTTC
CAWKVGVYEQYF
>TRBV28|TRBD1|few|TRBJ1-1
TGTGCCAGCAGTACCACCACAGTCACAGGGGGTGACACTGAAGCTTTCTTT
CASSTTTVTGGDTEAFF
>TRBV29-1|TRBD1|-|TRBJ1-2
TGCAGCGTTGCGAGACTACAGGGGGCAGGGGATGGCTACACCTTC
CSVARLQGAGDGYTF
>TRBV7-8|-|-|TRBJ2-1
TGTGCCAGCAGCTTAAATTACATTAAGCAGGGGAAAGGGCATGAGCAGTTCTTC
CASSLNYIKQGKGHEQFF
>TRBV18|TRBD1|-|TRBJ2-7
TGTGCCAGCTCACCACCGGGACAGGGCACCTACGAGCAGTACTTC
CASSPPGQGTYEQYF
>TRBV6-5|-|-|TRBJ1-5
TGTGCCAGCAGACTCAGGGTGTATAGCAATCAGCCCCAGCATTTT
CASRLRVYSNQPQHF
>TRBV5-5|-|-|TRBJ1-1
TGTGCCAGCAGCCTCGGTTCGAACACTGAAGCTTTCTTT
CASSLGSNTEAFF
>TRBV9|TRBD1|-|TRBJ2-7
TGTGCCAGCAGCGTAGATGGGACAGGCTATTACGAGCAGTACTTC
CASSVDGTGYYEQYF
>TRBV7-8|TRBD1|once|TRBJ2-5
TGTGCCAGCAGCCTCGGACAGGGGGCAAGGGAGACCCAGTACTTC
CASSLGQGARETQYF
>TRBV19|TRBD1|-|TRBJ2-7
TGTGCCAGTAGCCGGACAGGGGTCAACGGCGAGCAGTACTTC
CASSRTGVNGEQYF
>TRBV9|TRBD2|-|TRBJ2-1
TGTGCCAGCAGCGTAGGGAGCCCGACTAGCGGGAATGAGCAGTTCTTC
CASSVGSPTSGNEQFF
>TRBV29-1|-|-|TRBJ2-7
TGCAGCGTTGAAGGGACACAATCCTACGAGCAGTACTTC
CSVEGTQSYEQYF
>TRBV6-1|TRBD1|once|TRBJ1-1
TGTGCCAGCAGTGTGACAGGGCCGCAAACTGAAGCTTTCTTT
CASSVTGPQTEAFF
>TRBV6-5|-|-|TRBJ2-7
TGTGCCAGCAGTTCACCGGGACACCTATCCTACGAGCAGTACTTC
CASSSPGHLSYEQYF
>TRBV4-3|-|-|TRBJ2-3
TGCGCCAGCAGCCAAGATACGGCAGGGTCAACGCAGTATTTT
CASSQDTAGSTQYF